By proportion, the clone carrying this TCR delta chain is medium-sized. This specimen comes from a study of gamma-delta T cells after stem cell transplantation. TCRdb made new clone calls on the RT-PCR reads using CATT. Of thousands of delta-chain clones in the sample, approximately 3% were seen once. CDR1 and CDR2 (germline): GEAIGNYY, EKD. The J segment lost 0 bases and the V segment lost 0 bases, leaving 23 bases of the junction unmatched. CDR3 length: 23 residues. This chain joins TRDV2 and TRDJ1, with 11 bases identical to TRDD3. The sequencing input was gamma-delta T cells. The sequence was obtained from a human donor. It is not recorded whose cells these are; they may come from a transplant donor. The CDR3: CACDTVLDPARWGIREDTDKLIF. CDR3 DNA: TGTGCCTGTGACACCGTTCTTGACCCAGCGCGGTGGGGGATACGCGAGGACACCGATAAACTCATCTTT.